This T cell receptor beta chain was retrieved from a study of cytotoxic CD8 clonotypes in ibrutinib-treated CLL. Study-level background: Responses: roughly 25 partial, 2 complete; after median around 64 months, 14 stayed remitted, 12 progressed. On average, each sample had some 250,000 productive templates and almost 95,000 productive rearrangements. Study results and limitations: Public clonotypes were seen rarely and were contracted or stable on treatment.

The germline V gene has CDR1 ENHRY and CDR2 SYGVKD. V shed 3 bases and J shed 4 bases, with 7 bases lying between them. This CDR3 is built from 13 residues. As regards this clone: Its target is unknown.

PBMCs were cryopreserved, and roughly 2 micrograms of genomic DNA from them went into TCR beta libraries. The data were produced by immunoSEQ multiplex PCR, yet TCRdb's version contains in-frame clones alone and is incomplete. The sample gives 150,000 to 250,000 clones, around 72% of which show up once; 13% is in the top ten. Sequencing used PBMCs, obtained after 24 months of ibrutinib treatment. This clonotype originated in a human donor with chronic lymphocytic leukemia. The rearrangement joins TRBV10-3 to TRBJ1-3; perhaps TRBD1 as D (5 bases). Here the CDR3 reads CAISDRVGNTIYF. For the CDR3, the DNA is TGTGCCATCAGTGACAGGGTGGGAAACACCATATATTTT.